This T cell receptor beta chain emerged from a study of blood T cell repertoires in COVID-19. Overall study: PBMCs, B-cell-depleted T cells, or T cells were the source of the cDNA or gDNA that made up the material.

In the authors' workflow: Reference gene primer amplification gave nucleated cell count estimates. Data came from immunoSEQ multiplex PCR; TCRdb stores just in-frame clones and leaves some out. V, J and clone size are those of that table, while D and trimming were read from the DNA. The data contain roughly 260,000 clones, roughly 80% of them singletons. Study members were between about 18 and 95 years old and lived in roughly 24 US regions. Cohort placement rested on clinical history that participants reported themselves. The CDR3 length is 15 residues. Germline lookup yields CDR1 LGHNA and CDR2 YSLEER. V gave up 4 bases and J gave up 1 base; unmatched junction bases: 6.

The V call is TRBV4-3, the J call TRBJ2-7; 8 nucleotides align to TRBD2. Specimen: PBMCs or T cells enriched from blood (not recorded which). The TCR comes from a woman aged 40 to 50 who had been exposed to COVID-19. CDR3 region: CASSRDGGASYEQYF. In DNA, the CDR3 is TGCGCCAGCAGCCGGGACGGGGGGGCATCCTACGAGCAGTACTTC.